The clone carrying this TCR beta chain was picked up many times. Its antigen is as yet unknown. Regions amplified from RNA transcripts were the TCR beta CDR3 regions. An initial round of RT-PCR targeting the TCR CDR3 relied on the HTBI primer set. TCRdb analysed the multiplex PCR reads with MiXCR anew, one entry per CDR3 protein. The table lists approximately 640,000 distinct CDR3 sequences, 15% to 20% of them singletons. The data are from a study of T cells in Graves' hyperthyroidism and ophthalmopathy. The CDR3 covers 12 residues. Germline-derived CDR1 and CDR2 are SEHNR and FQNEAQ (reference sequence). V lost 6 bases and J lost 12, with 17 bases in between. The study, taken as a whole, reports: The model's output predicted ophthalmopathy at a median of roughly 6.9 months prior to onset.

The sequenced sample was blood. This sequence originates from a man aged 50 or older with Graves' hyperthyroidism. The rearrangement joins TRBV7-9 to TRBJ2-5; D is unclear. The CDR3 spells CASSNATPLKYF. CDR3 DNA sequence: TGTGCCAGCAGTAACGCGACTCCCTTAAAGTACTTC. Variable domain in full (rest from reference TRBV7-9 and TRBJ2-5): DTGVSQNPRHKITKRGQNVTFRCDPISEHNRLYWYRQTLGQGPEFLTYFQNEAQLEKSRLLSDRFSAERPKGSFSTLEIQRTEQGDSAMYLCASSNATPLKYFGPGTRLLVL.